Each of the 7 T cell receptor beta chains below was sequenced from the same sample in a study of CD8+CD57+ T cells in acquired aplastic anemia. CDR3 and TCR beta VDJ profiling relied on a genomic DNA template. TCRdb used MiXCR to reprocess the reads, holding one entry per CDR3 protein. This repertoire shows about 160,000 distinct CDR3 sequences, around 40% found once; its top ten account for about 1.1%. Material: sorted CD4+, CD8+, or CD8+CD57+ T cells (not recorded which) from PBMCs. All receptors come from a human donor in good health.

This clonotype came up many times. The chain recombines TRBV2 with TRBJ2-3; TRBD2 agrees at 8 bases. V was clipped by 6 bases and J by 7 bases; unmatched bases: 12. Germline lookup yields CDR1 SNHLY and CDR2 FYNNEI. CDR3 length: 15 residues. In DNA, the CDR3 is TGTGCCAGCAGGGAACAGGGACTAGGCGTACATACGCAGTATTTT. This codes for CASREQGLGVHTQYF.

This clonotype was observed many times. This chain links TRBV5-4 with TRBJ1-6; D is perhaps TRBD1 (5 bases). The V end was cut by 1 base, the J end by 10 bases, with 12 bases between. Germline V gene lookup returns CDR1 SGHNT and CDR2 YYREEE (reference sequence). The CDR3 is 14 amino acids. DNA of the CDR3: TGTGCCAGCAGCTTGCCCCAGGGTGAATCACCCCTCCACTTT. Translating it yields CASSLPQGESPLHF. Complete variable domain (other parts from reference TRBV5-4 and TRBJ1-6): ETGVTQSPTHLIKTRGQQVTLRCSSQSGHNTVSWYQQALGQGPQFIFQYYREEENGRGNFPPRFSGLQFPNYSSELNVNALELDDSALYLCASSLPQGESPLHFGNGTRLTVT.

The CDR3 bases are TGTGCCAGCAGCCTCGAGGGACTAGCGGGGGGGCGGGGCACAGATACGCAGTATTTT. This codes for CASSLEGLAGGRGTDTQYF. The genes are TRBV3-1 and TRBJ2-3, with 16 bases identical to TRBD2. The germline V gene encodes CDR1 LGHDT and CDR2 YNNKEL (reference sequence). The length of the CDR3 is 19 residues. V shed 4 bases, J shed 1 base, and the junction held 8 bases outside the gene matches.

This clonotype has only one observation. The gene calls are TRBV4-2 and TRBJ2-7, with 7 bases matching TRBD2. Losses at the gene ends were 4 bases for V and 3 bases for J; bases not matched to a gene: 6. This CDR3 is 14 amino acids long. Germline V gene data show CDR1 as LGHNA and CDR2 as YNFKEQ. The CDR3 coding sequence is TGTGCCAGCAGCCGAGCGGGACTCGTCTACGAGCAGTACTTC. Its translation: CASSRAGLVYEQYF.

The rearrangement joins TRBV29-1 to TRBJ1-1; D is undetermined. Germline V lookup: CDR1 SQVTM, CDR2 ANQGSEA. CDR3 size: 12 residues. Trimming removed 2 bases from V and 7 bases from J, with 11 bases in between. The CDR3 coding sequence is TGCAGCGTTGAACACGGACTTGTTGAAGCTTTCTTT. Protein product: CSVEHGLVEAFF.

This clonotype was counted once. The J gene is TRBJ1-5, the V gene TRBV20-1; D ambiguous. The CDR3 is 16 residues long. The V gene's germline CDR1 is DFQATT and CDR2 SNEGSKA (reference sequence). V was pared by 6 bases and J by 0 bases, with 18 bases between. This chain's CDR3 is CSARPVRMVSNQPQHF. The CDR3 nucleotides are TGCAGTGCACGCCCTGTTCGGATGGTTAGCAATCAGCCCCAGCATTTT.

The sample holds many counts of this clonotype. This CDR3 reads CASRRQNQETQYF. DNA for the CDR3: TGCGCCAGTAGAAGACAGAACCAAGAGACCCAGTACTTC. This chain uses TRBV5-1 with TRBJ2-5, with D perhaps TRBD1 (5 bases). V lost 8 bases and J 0 bases, leaving 11 bases between the germline ends. CDR3 length: 13 residues. The germline CDR1 and CDR2 sequences are SGHRS and YFSETQ.